This T cell receptor beta chain is drawn from a study of OX40 agonist ivuxolimab in advanced cancers. Assay: immunoSEQ multiplex PCR; the TCRdb copy retains only in-frame clones and omits some. This sample carries about 78,000 clones, about 91% of them seen once, and the ten largest clones take under 3.5%. This clone was detected once. The germline V and J ends were trimmed by 4 bases and 8 bases, with 17 bases remaining between them. Germline lookup yields CDR1 SNHLY and CDR2 FYNNEI. The CDR3 totals 14 residues. The rearrangement joins TRBV2 to TRBJ1-2; weak D call: TRBD1 (5 bases). The TCR was taken from an adult with an advanced solid tumor such as melanoma, head and neck, liver or kidney cancer. This specimen was CD4+ or CD8+ T cells sorted from blood, taken in a trial of the OX40 agonist ivuxolimab. CDR3 protein: CASSAWGLAGGYTF. The CDR3 nucleotides are TGTGCCAGCAGTGCTTGGGGCCTCGCAGGGGGCTACACCTTC.